Each of the 24 T cell receptor beta chains below was sequenced from the same sample in a study of T-cell reconstitution after alpha-beta-depleted transplantation in children (dated by TCRdb to the mid-2010s). What this sample's treatment or condition label stands for: allogeneic hematopoietic cell transplantation with graft depleted of TCRalphabeta T cells and CD19 B cells. The library was produced with PCR. TCRdb shows the sequencer as Illumina HiSeq 2500. TCR libraries were prepared with molecular barcoding, using unique molecular identifiers to normalize TCRbeta repertoire quantification. Through fastp at Q25 and MiXCR, TCRdb rebuilt clones from the public reads, retaining in-frame beta chains. A single entry per CDR3 protein holds the most common genes and DNA from its merged rows. The sample table holds about a million distinct CDR3 sequences, of which about 29% were seen once. The top ten clonotypes cover over 25% of the sample.

The sample in question was PBMCs, mostly from graft donor cells, obtained 360 days after TCRalphabeta/CD19-depleted stem cell transplant. The receptors were gathered from a boy under two years old who had a stem cell transplant for SCID, so the T cells may come from the graft donor.

The V and J genes are TRBV2 and TRBJ2-7, with a possible D match to TRBD2 (6 bases). Germline loops: CDR1 SNHLY, CDR2 FYNNEI. The CDR3 is 13 residues long. The germline V and J ends were trimmed by 8 bases and 6 bases, with 17 bases remaining between them. The CDR3, as DNA: TGTGCCAGCGGACTAAATAAGAAACCCGAGCAGTACTTC. It specifies CASGLNKKPEQYF.

A few counts support this clonotype. CDR3 sequence (DNA): TGCGCCAGCAGCTTGGCGCCGCTTGGGCAGGGCGAGAAGGAGCAGTTCTTC. This gives the protein CASSLAPLGQGEKEQFF. V gene TRBV5-1 combines with J gene TRBJ2-1; D might be TRBD1 (5 bases). V shed 0 bases and J shed 10 bases, with 23 bases lying between them. Germline V gene data show CDR1 as SGHRS and CDR2 as YFSETQ. The length of the CDR3 is 17 residues.

Only a few counts were recorded for this clonotype. The chain has TRBV20-1 and TRBJ2-5; D uncertain. The V gene's germline CDR1 is DFQATT and CDR2 SNEGSKA (reference sequence). CDR3 length: 11 amino acids. V lost 3 bases, J lost 7 bases, and 9 bases lay in between. The CDR3 sequence is CSARGRVTQYF. The CDR3 DNA is TGCAGTGCTAGGGGCCGAGTGACCCAGTACTTC.

This clonotype was found a few times. The chain recombines TRBV20-1 with TRBJ2-3; D may be TRBD2 (6 bases). Germline V gene data show CDR1 as DFQATT and CDR2 as SNEGSKA (reference sequence). The CDR3 has 13 residues. V was pared by 3 bases and J by 4 bases, with 11 bases between. The CDR3 loop reads CSASGGGADTQYF. The CDR3 DNA is TGCAGTGCTAGCGGGGGAGGCGCAGATACGCAGTATTTT.

The chain has TRBV4-1 and TRBJ2-7; 7 bases agree with TRBD1. This CDR3 comprises 20 residues. Per the germline V gene, CDR1 is MGHRA and CDR2 is YSYEKL. Germline trimming cut 0 bases from V and 0 bases from J; bases unmatched to any gene: 17. CDR3: CASSQDLLTGLFPSSYEQYF. Here the CDR3 DNA reads TGCGCCAGCAGCCAAGATCTTTTGACAGGGCTTTTCCCGAGCTCCTACGAGCAGTACTTC.

The V gene is TRBV5-1, the J gene TRBJ2-1; 12 bases match TRBD2. Germline-derived CDR1 and CDR2 are SGHRS and YFSETQ. The CDR3 extends over 14 amino acids. Trimming at V came to 7 bases and at J to 9 bases, leaving 8 bases not matched to a gene. The CDR3 sequence: CASRQTSGGPEQFF. For the CDR3, the DNA is TGCGCCAGCCGCCAGACTAGCGGGGGCCCTGAGCAGTTCTTC.

This clonotype was recorded at least ten times. V and J are TRBV12-3 or TRBV12-4 and TRBJ2-7, with TRBD1 matching 7 bases. The CDR3 runs to 13 residues. The junction had 5 bases not matched to a gene; V was cut back by 6 bases and J by 3 bases. DNA of the CDR3: TGTGCCAGCAGGACAGGGTGGGACTACGAGCAGTACTTC. Its protein product is CASRTGWDYEQYF.

This clonotype was seen many times. The chain employs TRBV7-2 and TRBJ1-3; D is unclear. Per the germline V gene, CDR1 is SGHTA and CDR2 is FQGNSA. Trimming pared 1 base from V and 2 bases from J, leaving 9 bases between. The CDR3 extends over 15 amino acids. The CDR3: CASSLDGGPGNTIYF. Written as DNA, the CDR3 is TGTGCCAGCAGCTTAGACGGAGGGCCTGGAAACACCATATATTTT.

This rearrangement joins TRBV15 to TRBJ1-1; D not resolved. The CDR3 totals 13 residues. Trimming took off 4 bases at V and 5 bases at J, with 11 bases between the two ends. Germline V gene data show CDR1 as LNHNV and CDR2 as YYDKDF (reference sequence). CDR3 DNA sequence: TGTGCCACCAGCAAGACCAGCAGGACTGAAGCTTTCTTT. Protein sequence: CATSKTSRTEAFF.

This clonotype has just a few counts. The V call is TRBV12-3 or TRBV12-4, the J call TRBJ1-6; the D gene is possibly TRBD1 (6 bases). V lost 6 bases and J lost 7, with 10 bases in between. This CDR3 is 13 amino acids long. The CDR3 sequence: CASRDSQNSPLHF. In nucleotides, the CDR3 is TGTGCCAGCAGGGACAGCCAAAATTCACCCCTCCACTTT.

This clonotype appeared a few times. The chain uses TRBV5-1 and TRBJ2-3; D possibly matches TRBD1 or TRBD2 (6 bases each). The CDR3 covers 16 residues. Germline V lookup: CDR1 SGHRS, CDR2 YFSETQ. V lost 0 bases and J 2 bases, leaving 13 bases between the germline ends. The chain's CDR3 is CASSLVVGGPTDTQYF. The CDR3 DNA sequence: TGCGCCAGCAGCTTGGTGGTGGGGGGCCCCACAGATACGCAGTATTTT.

This sequence joins TRBV11-1 and TRBJ1-2; TRBD1 aligns across 7 bases. After removal of 3 bases from V and 2 bases from J, the junction contained 15 bases not matched to a gene. Germline V gives CDR1 SGHAT, CDR2 FQDESV (reference sequence). The CDR3 runs to 18 residues. In nucleotides, the CDR3 is TGTGCCAGCAGCTTTCGTAGGACAGGACTGGATCCGAACTATGGCTACACCTTC. Protein product: CASSFRRTGLDPNYGYTF.

The gene calls are TRBV15 and TRBJ2-7, with a weak D call TRBD1 (6 bases). CDR3 length: 16 amino acids. The germline V gene has CDR1 LNHNV and CDR2 YYDKDF (reference sequence). V lost 2 bases and J 3 bases, leaving 17 bases between the germline ends. This chain's CDR3 is CATSRPRQATIYEQYF. CDR3 DNA sequence: TGTGCCACCAGCAGACCCCGACAGGCCACTATCTACGAGCAGTACTTC.

The chain employs TRBV5-1 and TRBJ2-7; D gene ambiguous. With 0 bases removed from V and 2 bases from J, the gap between germline ends came to 12 bases. The CDR3 covers 15 residues. Per the germline V gene, CDR1 is SGHRS and CDR2 is YFSETQ. Here the CDR3 reads CASSLVGRVAYEQYF. CDR3 DNA sequence: TGCGCCAGCAGCTTGGTCGGACGTGTGGCCTACGAGCAGTACTTC.

The chain joins TRBV15 to TRBJ1-2, with a tentative D call TRBD1 (5 bases). V lost 1 base, J lost 2 bases, and 8 bases lay in between. Germline V lookup: CDR1 LNHNV, CDR2 YYDKDF (reference sequence). CDR3 length: 14 amino acids. Here the CDR3 DNA reads TGTGCCACCAGCAGAGCGGGGGTCAACTATGGCTACACCTTC. Its translation: CATSRAGVNYGYTF.

Turning to this clonotype: This sequence may be a read error, since a much larger clone differs from it by one base. V usage is TRBV20-1 and J usage is TRBJ2-3, with TRBD2 as a possible D gene (5 bases). This CDR3 region has 14 residues. The germline V gene has CDR1 DFQATT and CDR2 SNEGSKA (reference sequence). The CDR3 coding sequence is TGCAGTGCCATACGCCGGAGGAGCACAGATACGGAGTATTTT. It is translated as CSAIRRRSTDTEYF.

The CDR3 DNA reads as TGTGCCAGCAGTTTCCGGGACAGGCCTTCCTACGAGCAGTACTTC. As protein: CASSFRDRPSYEQYF. The chain recombines TRBV6-2 or TRBV6-3 with TRBJ2-7; 8 positions agree with TRBD1. This CDR3 is 15 amino acids long. V shed 4 bases and J 1 base; nucleotides not matched to a gene: 6. CDR1 MNHEY and CDR2 SVGEGT come from the germline V gene.

This clonotype was recorded a few times. The rearrangement uses TRBV20-1 and TRBJ1-5; TRBD1 matches at 7 bases. The trim removed 3 bases at V and 6 bases at J, leaving 11 bases unmatched. The CDR3 runs to 15 residues. Germline CDR1 DFQATT, CDR2 SNEGSKA (reference sequence). For the CDR3, the DNA is TGCAGTGCTAGGGGCTTCAGGGGGAACGGTCAGCCCCAGCATTTT. This gives the protein CSARGFRGNGQPQHF.

The chain joins TRBV6-2 or TRBV6-3 to TRBJ2-5; 14 bases fit TRBD2. The V gene end was trimmed by 4 bases and the J gene end by 5 bases; junction bases not matched to a gene: 15. This CDR3 spans 19 amino acids. From germline, CDR1 is MNHEY and CDR2 SVGEGT. CDR3 residues: CASSSEQKTSGGARETQYF. The CDR3 DNA reads as TGTGCCAGCAGTTCCGAACAAAAGACTAGCGGGGGGGCCCGTGAGACCCAGTACTTC.

This clonotype was counted between two and nine times. The chain carries TRBV5-1 and TRBJ2-7; D might be TRBD1 (6 bases). The V and J ends lost 1 base and 2 bases respectively, with 13 bases between them. This CDR3 comprises 15 residues. Germline V gives CDR1 SGHRS, CDR2 YFSETQ. The CDR3 loop is CASSLYTGNTYEQYF. The DNA for the CDR3 is TGCGCCAGCAGCTTGTACACAGGGAATACCTACGAGCAGTACTTC.

This chain uses TRBV12-3 or TRBV12-4 with TRBJ2-3, with 12 bases lining up with TRBD2. CDR3 length: 15 amino acids. V lost 5 bases, J lost 5 bases, and 5 bases stayed unmatched. The DNA of the CDR3 is TGTGCCAGCAGTACTAGCGGGGGGCGTGTAGATACGCAGTATTTT. Encoded protein: CASSTSGGRVDTQYF.

This clonotype has just a few counts. This chain uses TRBV12-3 or TRBV12-4 with TRBJ2-3; 9 bases are a match to TRBD1. Trimming removed 7 bases from V and 5 bases from J; junction bases left unmatched: 10. This CDR3 contains 15 residues. In DNA, the CDR3 is TGTGCCAGCACCGTACCACAGGGGGCGGGAGATACGCAGTATTTT. It yields the protein CASTVPQGAGDTQYF.

The chain uses TRBV4-2 and TRBJ2-1; 9 bases agree with TRBD2. This CDR3 is 17 amino acids long. Germline V CDR1 and CDR2: LGHNA, YNFKEQ. Trimming cost V 7 bases and J 6 bases; bases outside gene matches: 16. In DNA form, the CDR3 reads TGTGCCAGCAACAAAGGGGGTGCGGGGGGGCCTTTCAATGAGCAGTTCTTC. Encoded protein: CASNKGGAGGPFNEQFF.

This clonotype was recorded a few times. The rearrangement joins TRBV24-1 to TRBJ2-3; D is unclear. The CDR3 is made up of 14 amino acids. CDR1 is KGHDR and CDR2 is SFDVKD in the germline V gene. V was clipped by 2 bases and J by 4 bases, with 9 bases between them. In DNA, the CDR3 is TGTGCCACCAGTGATTGGGGTAGGCCAGATACGCAGTATTTT. It translates to CATSDWGRPDTQYF.